This is a list of T cell receptor beta chains from one sample in a study of blood T cell repertoires in COVID-19. Data came from immunoSEQ multiplex PCR; TCRdb stores just in-frame clones and leaves some out. The sample includes roughly 320,000 clones, 70% to 90% seen only once; the top ten take roughly 7.8%. Sample: peripheral blood. The receptors come from a human donor in a cohort sampled during active COVID-19. Each CDR3 is given without its conserved first and last residue.

TRBJ2-5	TRBV10-1	14	ASSDSDPVGGETQY
TRBJ1-2	TRBV19	12	ASSPGTGHYGYT
TRBJ1-3	TRBV19	14	ASSIDGAGTGNTIY
TRBJ2-1	TRBV7-3	15	ASSSQPGLVRRDEQF
TRBJ1-3	TRBV3-1/TRBV3-2	13	ASSRDRVFGNTIY
TRBJ1-5	TRBV2	12	ASSGTRTNQPQH
TRBJ1-1	TRBV6-5	11	ASQKPGGGEAF
TRBJ1-4	TRBV4-1	12	ASSKTGYNEKLF
TRBJ1-5	TRBV21-1	8	ASSCRDID
TRBJ2-1	TRBV6-5	11	ASGRGIYNEQF
TRBJ1-5	TRBV7-9	16	ASSLWGLGDRGNQPQH
TRBJ1-3	TRBV24-1	10	ATSDDAGTAD
TRBJ1-1	TRBV30	11	AWSSTDNTEAF
TRBJ2-7	TRBV28	13	ASTLRGANSGEQY
TRBJ2-3	TRBV2	13	ASIPRDRRTDTQY
TRBJ1-5	TRBV19	11	ASSMRRDQPQH
TRBJ2-7	TRBV4-2	17	ASSQDQSGRLAGDYEQY
TRBJ1-5	TRBV5-1	12	ASSLDRENQPQH
TRBJ2-1	TRBV4-1	15	ASSQDLRPSSYNEQF
TRBJ2-7	TRBV5-1	12	ASSLETSGGEQY
TRBJ1-5	TRBV27	15	ASSLWASGSSNQPQH
TRBJ2-2	TRBV24-1	14	ATSDFQGLETGELF
TRBJ1-6	TRBV9	15	ASSVTDRGLYNSPLH
TRBJ2-7	TRBV23-1	11	ASRSGRPYEQY
TRBJ2-1	TRBV7-6	16	ASSSYTAESSSYNEQF
TRBJ1-6	TRBV4-1	14	ASSQERGQGNSPLH
TRBJ2-7	TRBV5-4	13	ASSPGLAGSYEQY
TRBJ2-6	TRBV11-3	17	ASSLLVPGLSSGANVLT
TRBJ1-2	TRBV12-3/TRBV12-4	11	ASSLHLLDGYT
TRBJ2-1	TRBV9	10	ASSEGYNEQF
TRBJ2-3	TRBV5-1	13	ASSLLRGDTDTQY
TRBJ1-2	TRBV4-1	11	ASSPPGYYGYT
TRBJ2-1	TRBV11-3	14	ASSGRQWTGTNEQF
TRBJ2-3	TRBV3-1/TRBV3-2	9	ASSQRDTQY
TRBJ2-7	TRBV14	13	ASNSLGGSENEQY
TRBJ2-2	TRBV2	13	ASSAETRSTGELF
TRBJ1-2	TRBV5-1	12	ASSPPTGGYGYT